This TCR beta chain was sequenced for a study of T cell responses to AZD1222 COVID-19 vaccine. The count of this clone is one. TCRdb's copy holds only in-frame clones and misses some; the assay was immunoSEQ multiplex PCR. This repertoire shows about 120,000 clones, roughly nine tenths found once; its top ten account for around 4.3%. The CDR3 sequence is 14 residues long. Trimming took off 4 bases at V and 7 bases at J, with 11 bases between the two ends. Germline V gene sequence: CDR1 LGHNA, CDR2 YNFKEQ. The input for sequencing was peripheral blood, taken on day 0 of AZD1222 vaccination. The genes are TRBV4-2 and TRBJ1-6; D is perhaps TRBD1 (6 bases). This receptor was identified in an adult in good health. CDR3 coding DNA: TGTGCCAGCAGCCGTCCAGGGGACAATTCACCCCTCCACTTT. It encodes CASSRPGDNSPLHF.